Below are 31 T cell receptor beta chains sequenced from a single sample in a study of T-cell memory formation after mild COVID-19. TCRdb redid the calling of the 5' RACE reads with MiXCR, one entry per CDR3 protein. The table has approximately 260,000 distinct CDR3 sequences, roughly 18% seen once. The sequencing input was PBMCs or a T cell subset sorted from them (not recorded which). The origin of the receptors is a man between 18 and 29 years old who had mild COVID-19 (a few samples of this study predate the infection). Cell type and time point are not known.

This clonotype appeared many times. V is TRBV14 and J is TRBJ1-4; D perhaps matches TRBD1 (5 bases). V dropped 4 bases and J dropped 10 bases, with 13 bases sitting between them. The CDR3 is made up of 13 amino acids. CDR1 and CDR2 (germline): SGHDN, FVKESK. The CDR3 DNA sequence: TGTGCCAGCAGCCCGACAGTTACCGGAAAACTGTTTTTT. It encodes CASSPTVTGKLFF. Full variable domain (remainder filled in from reference TRBV14 and TRBJ1-4): EAGVTQFPSHSVIEKGQTVTLRCDPISGHDNLYWYRRVMGKEIKFLLHFVKESKQDESGMPNNRFLAERTGGTYSTLKVQPAELEDSGVYFCASSPTVTGKLFFGSGTQLSVL.

The rearrangement uses TRBV5-1 and TRBJ1-5; 7 nucleotides match TRBD1. The germline gives CDR1 SGHRS, CDR2 YFSETQ. The CDR3 sequence is 15 residues long. The V and J ends lost 1 base and 7 bases, in that order; junction bases with no gene match: 8. CDR3 DNA: TGCGCCAGCAGCTTGTTGGGAGGGGGCGCGCAGCCCCAGCATTTT. Translating it yields CASSLLGGGAQPQHF. Filled out from reference TRBV5-1 and TRBJ1-5, the complete variable domain reads KAGVTQTPRYLIKTRGQQVTLSCSPISGHRSVSWYQQTPGQGLQFLFEYFSETQRNKGNFPGRFSGRQFSNSRSEMNVSTLELGDSALYLCASSLLGGGAQPQHFGDGTRLSIL.

This sequence joins TRBV5-1 and TRBJ1-3, with D unresolved. V dropped 3 bases and J dropped 4 bases, with 11 bases sitting between them. Germline CDR1 is SGHRS and CDR2 is YFSETQ. The CDR3 extends over 14 amino acids. CDR3 coding DNA: TGCGCCAGCAGCTCCGGGCCAGGAGGAAACACCATATATTTT. Amino acids: CASSSGPGGNTIYF.

V gene TRBV9 combines with J gene TRBJ1-2; D not certain. Deletions cut 2 bases from V and 0 bases from J, with 5 bases between. Germline V gives CDR1 SGDLS, CDR2 YYNGEE. The CDR3 is made up of 13 amino acids. The DNA of the CDR3 is TGTGCCAGCAGCGTCGACGCTAACTATGGCTACACCTTC. It codes for CASSVDANYGYTF.

The chain uses TRBV7-2 and TRBJ1-4; D unclear. This CDR3 has 14 residues. Deletions cut 6 bases from V and 7 bases from J, with 15 bases between. Germline CDR1 SGHTA, CDR2 FQGNSA. The CDR3 spells CASSRDVDFEKLFF. CDR3 DNA: TGTGCCAGCAGTCGAGACGTAGACTTTGAAAAACTGTTTTTT.

The chain links TRBV9 to TRBJ2-7; TRBD2 might be the D (6 bases). The CDR3 contains 14 residues. V dropped 0 bases and J dropped 6 bases, with 13 bases sitting between them. CDR1 is SGDLS and CDR2 is YYNGEE in the germline V gene. The CDR3 loop is CASSVGVAGPEQYF. The CDR3, as DNA: TGTGCCAGCAGCGTAGGGGTGGCGGGGCCCGAGCAGTACTTC.

This clonotype was observed a few times. This sequence joins TRBV9 and TRBJ1-1, with 9 nucleotides matching TRBD1. The junction had 7 bases not matched to a gene; V was cut back by 4 bases and J by 9 bases. The CDR3 length is 13 residues. CDR1 and CDR2 (germline): SGDLS, YYNGEE. The CDR3 is CASSKGTGPKAFF. CDR3 bases: TGTGCCAGCAGCAAAGGGACAGGGCCTAAAGCTTTCTTT.

V gene TRBV7-2 combines with J gene TRBJ2-4, with TRBD2 matching 10 bases. CDR1 is SGHTA and CDR2 is FQGNSA in the germline V gene. J gave up 4 bases and V 4 bases, and 10 bases lay outside the gene matches. The CDR3 length is 17 residues. The CDR3 region is CASSSPSGSSLKNIQYF. CDR3 bases: TGTGCCAGCAGCTCCCCTAGCGGGAGCTCCCTAAAAAACATTCAGTACTTC.

This clonotype was seen only a few times. This rearrangement joins TRBV5-1 to TRBJ1-2; D not resolved. The CDR3 contains 15 residues. The ends were cut back, 0 bases at V and 6 bases at J, with 15 bases in the middle. Germline values: CDR1 SGHRS, CDR2 YFSETQ. CDR3 loop: CASSLVRFREDGYTF. As DNA, the CDR3 is TGCGCCAGCAGCTTGGTGAGGTTTCGCGAGGATGGCTACACCTTC.

Only a few counts were recorded for this clonotype. The CDR3 loop is CASSPPGLAGGSDTQYF. The CDR3 bases are TGTGCCAGCAGCCCTCCGGGACTAGCGGGGGGGTCAGATACGCAGTATTTT. This chain links TRBV12-3 or TRBV12-4 with TRBJ2-3; 16 bases map to TRBD2. The CDR3 runs to 17 residues. V trimming: 6 bases; J trimming: 4 bases; junction bases outside the gene matches: 7.

This chain uses TRBV14 with TRBJ2-7; 9 nucleotides agree with TRBD2. After removal of 0 bases from V and 3 bases from J, the junction contained 6 bases not matched to a gene. The CDR3 covers 16 residues. Looked up from germline, CDR1 is SGHDN and CDR2 is FVKESK. For the CDR3, the DNA is TGTGCCAGCAGCCAAGAGAAGCGGGGGGAACGCTACGAGCAGTACGTC. This codes for CASSQEKRGERYEQYV.

This chain uses TRBV6-6 with TRBJ1-4; 8 bases map to TRBD1. The CDR3 totals 14 residues. Germline lookup yields CDR1 MNHNY and CDR2 SVGAGI (reference sequence). The J segment lost 8 bases and the V segment lost 5 bases, leaving 7 bases of the junction unmatched. CDR3 loop: CASSLTGAKEKLFF. The CDR3 DNA is TGTGCCAGCAGTCTGACAGGGGCGAAAGAAAAACTGTTTTTT.

This clonotype was recorded at least ten times. This chain connects TRBV4-3 to TRBJ1-4; D call uncertain. The CDR3 is 11 residues long. Germline assignment: CDR1 LGHNA and CDR2 YSLEER. Trimming took 5 bases from V and 5 from J, leaving 3 bases between them. Here the CDR3 reads CASSINEKLFF. DNA of the CDR3: TGCGCCAGCAGCATAAATGAAAAACTGTTTTTT.

This clonotype has only a few counts. The chain carries TRBV6-1 and TRBJ2-5; D gene ambiguous. V was clipped by 3 bases and J by 4 bases, with 15 bases between them. The CDR3 is made up of 15 amino acids. Germline-derived CDR1 and CDR2 are MNHNS and SASEGT. This CDR3 is CASSDLGYDGETQYF. The CDR3 nucleotides read TGTGCCAGCAGTGACTTGGGGTACGACGGAGAGACCCAGTACTTC.

This clonotype was found a few times. This chain links TRBV7-2 with TRBJ2-1, with D maybe TRBD1 (6 bases). The CDR3 contains 13 residues. V gave up 4 bases and J gave up 9 bases, with 13 bases separating them. The germline CDR1 and CDR2 sequences are SGHTA and FQGNSA. CDR3 sequence (DNA): TGTGCCAGCAGCTCCTCCTACAGGGTTGAGCAGTTCTTC. It encodes CASSSSYRVEQFF.

This clonotype has at least ten counts. The V and J genes are TRBV5-5 and TRBJ2-5; no definite D call. Looked up from germline, CDR1 is SGHKS and CDR2 is YYEKEE (reference sequence). V gave up 0 bases and J gave up 2 bases, with 11 bases separating them. The CDR3 has 15 amino acids. CDR3 bases: TGTGCCAGCAGCTTGGTATGGGTGCAGCAAGAGACCCAGTACTTC. This sequence encodes CASSLVWVQQETQYF. Using reference TRBV5-5 and TRBJ2-5 for the parts outside the CDR3, the full variable domain is DAGVTQSPTHLIKTRGQQVTLRCSPISGHKSVSWYQQVLGQGPQFIFQYYEKEERGRGNFPDRFSARQFPNYSSELNVNALLLGDSALYLCASSLVWVQQETQYFGPGTRLLVL.

This clonotype was detected a few times. The chain couples TRBV11-2 to TRBJ2-2; 8 nucleotides agree with TRBD2. Germline CDR1 SGHAT, CDR2 FQNNGV. This CDR3 is 16 amino acids long. V shed 2 bases, J shed 6 bases, and the junction held 8 bases outside the gene matches. CDR3 DNA sequence: TGTGCCAGCAGCTTACACCCGGGGGGGCAATCCGGGGAGCTGTTTTTT. It specifies CASSLHPGGQSGELFF. The whole variable domain, filled in from reference TRBV11-2 and TRBJ2-2, reads EAGVAQSPRYKIIEKRQSVAFWCNPISGHATLYWYQQILGQGPKLLIQFQNNGVVDDSQLPKDRFSAERLKGVDSTLKIQPAKLEDSAVYLCASSLHPGGQSGELFFGEGSRLTVL.

The chain employs TRBV10-3 and TRBJ2-7; 8 bases match TRBD1. This CDR3 region has 11 residues. The V gene end was trimmed by 10 bases and the J gene end by 5 bases; junction bases not matched to a gene: 4. Germline V gene lookup returns CDR1 ENHRY and CDR2 SYGVKD. The CDR3 reads CATRTGNEQYV. For the CDR3, the DNA is TGTGCCACCCGGACAGGGAACGAGCAGTACGTC.

This rearrangement joins TRBV6-5 to TRBJ1-6, with D hard to call. The CDR3 runs 13 residues. V lost 6 bases and J lost 12, with 15 bases in between. Germline V gene sequence: CDR1 MNHEY, CDR2 SVGAGI. The CDR3 coding sequence is TGTGCCAGCAGACTCTCCCTGGGGTTACCCCTCCACTTT. The encoded protein is CASRLSLGLPLHF.

The chain has TRBV4-3 and TRBJ1-3, with no clear D. In germline, CDR1 is LGHNA, CDR2 YSLEER. The CDR3 covers 14 residues. Trimming removed 0 bases from V and 3 bases from J, with 6 bases in between. The DNA of the CDR3 is TGCGCCAGCAGCCAAGATGCGGGTGGAAACACCATATATTTT. Translated: CASSQDAGGNTIYF.

V usage is TRBV13 and J usage is TRBJ1-1; D uncertain. The CDR3 sequence is 12 residues long. V lost 10 bases and J 1 base, leaving 10 bases between the germline ends. Germline lookup yields CDR1 PRHDT and CDR2 FYEKMQ (reference sequence). DNA for the CDR3: TGTGCCACCCGAACTCAGAACACTGAAGCTTTCTTT. Its translation is CATRTQNTEAFF.

This clonotype was seen just once. The chain carries TRBV11-2 and TRBJ2-3; tentative D call: TRBD1 (7 bases). Germline V gives CDR1 SGHAT, CDR2 FQNNGV. The CDR3 has 15 amino acids. V shed 5 bases and J shed 0 bases, with 12 bases lying between them. This CDR3 reads CASSRRGQSTDTQYF. DNA for the CDR3: TGTGCCAGCAGCCGGCGGGGACAGAGCACAGATACGCAGTATTTT.

There are a few counts of this clonotype. The chain has TRBV12-3 or TRBV12-4 and TRBJ1-1, with TRBD1 matching over 9 bases. This CDR3 spans 13 amino acids. Trimming took 6 bases from V and 3 from J; bases not matched to a gene: 2. The CDR3 spells CASRRTGDTEAFF. The CDR3 coding sequence is TGTGCCAGCAGGAGGACAGGGGACACTGAAGCTTTCTTT.

This clonotype was found a few times. The CDR3 protein is CASSLGGALTDTQYF. The CDR3 bases are TGCGCCAGCAGCCTCGGGGGGGCCCTCACAGATACGCAGTATTTT. The chain couples TRBV5-1 to TRBJ2-3, with 8 positions matching TRBD2. J was trimmed by 2 bases and V by 4 bases; bases with no gene match: 6. CDR1 is SGHRS and CDR2 is YFSETQ in the germline V gene. The CDR3 length is 15 residues.

The chain recombines TRBV6-1 with TRBJ2-7; possibly TRBD1 for D (6 bases). This CDR3 spans 12 amino acids. CDR1 and CDR2 from the germline V gene are MNHNS and SASEGT. The V and J ends lost 3 bases and 4 bases respectively, with 7 bases between them. CDR3 nucleotide sequence: TGTGCCAGCAGTGACAGGGGATACGAGCAGTACTTC. As protein: CASSDRGYEQYF.

J is TRBJ2-3 and V is TRBV10-3; D is undetermined. Looked up from germline, CDR1 is ENHRY and CDR2 is SYGVKD. Trimming stripped 0 bases from V and 2 bases from J, with 18 bases between. The CDR3 length is 18 residues. CDR3 protein: CAISESTLGGDYTDTQYF. DNA of the CDR3: TGTGCCATCAGTGAGTCGACTCTAGGCGGCGATTACACAGATACGCAGTATTTT.

V is TRBV18 and J is TRBJ2-3; no clear D gene. V was pared by 6 bases and J by 2 bases, with 12 bases between. This CDR3 has 14 residues. Germline V lookup: CDR1 KGHSH, CDR2 LQKENI. The chain's CDR3 is CASSASHHTDTQYF. In DNA, the CDR3 is TGTGCCAGCTCGGCCAGCCACCACACAGATACGCAGTATTTT.

This clonotype has only a few counts. The chain has TRBV7-9 and TRBJ2-7; D is perhaps TRBD1 (5 bases). The CDR3 spans 15 residues. Trimming cost V 5 bases and J 6 bases, with 20 bases left between them. From germline, CDR1 is SEHNR and CDR2 FQNEAQ (reference sequence). DNA of the CDR3: TGTGCCAGCAGCCAAAGCCAGGGAATTGGGTCCGAGCAGTACTTC. Protein: CASSQSQGIGSEQYF.

This clonotype was found a few times. The chain couples TRBV5-1 to TRBJ1-1, with D possibly TRBD1 on 5 matching bases. With 8 bases removed from V and 1 base from J, the gap between germline ends came to 15 bases. The CDR3 is 14 residues long. Germline V gene sequence: CDR1 SGHRS, CDR2 YFSETQ. CDR3 nucleotides: TGCGCCAGTCGCTCAGGGCGGACGAACACTGAAGCTTTCTTT. Residues: CASRSGRTNTEAFF.

This clonotype was detected a few times. V usage is TRBV5-1 and J usage is TRBJ1-1; 7 bases match TRBD1. The CDR3 has 14 amino acids. V dropped 4 bases and J dropped 7; count of bases not matched to a gene: 10. In germline, CDR1 is SGHRS, CDR2 YFSETQ. The CDR3 protein is CASSTQTGHNEAFF. CDR3 sequence (DNA): TGCGCCAGCAGCACCCAGACAGGGCATAATGAAGCTTTCTTT.

CDR3 in DNA: TGTGCCAGCAGCTTAGATCCGATCACAGATACGCAGTATTTT. Amino acids: CASSLDPITDTQYF. V gene TRBV7-2 combines with J gene TRBJ2-3; no firm D call. This CDR3 contains 14 residues. Trimming shortened V by 1 base and J by 2 bases, and 7 bases separated the two germline ends. CDR1 is SGHTA and CDR2 is FQGNSA in the germline V gene.